This passage covers 32 T cell receptor beta chains from one sample sequenced in a study of cytomegalovirus exposure and HLA in healthy donors. Both 60 Vbeta primers and 13 Jbeta primers went into the PCR. Libraries were prepared by immunoSEQ multiplex PCR; TCRdb keeps only in-frame clonotypes and omits some of them. The table shows 90,000 or so clones, with approximately 80% occurring only once. The specimen sequenced was PBMCs. These receptors all come from a young man in good health and CMV-seropositive.

V and J are TRBV20-1 and TRBJ2-3; D remains ambiguous. Germline CDR1 and CDR2: DFQATT and SNEGSKA (reference sequence). V was trimmed by 3 bases and J by 6 bases, leaving 4 bases between them. The CDR3 runs 10 residues. DNA of the CDR3: TGCAGTGCTAGCGAGGATACGCAGTATTTT. Its protein product is CSASEDTQYF.

The chain is built from TRBV19 and TRBJ2-3; TRBD1 is a possible D gene (6 bases). V lost 3 bases, J lost 3 bases, and 10 bases lay in between. The germline V gene encodes CDR1 LNHDA and CDR2 SQIVND (reference sequence). The CDR3 consists of 14 residues. The CDR3 protein is CASSIGQGTDTQYF. CDR3 coding DNA: TGTGCCAGTAGTATCGGGCAGGGGACAGATACGCAGTATTTT.

Only a few counts were recorded for this clone. The chain recombines TRBV6-6 with TRBJ1-5; no clear D gene. V was shortened by 2 bases and J by 3 bases, with 8 bases between the two germline ends. Germline V gives CDR1 MNHNY, CDR2 SVGAGI (reference sequence). CDR3 length equals 14 residues. The CDR3 protein is CASSYGQVNQPQHF. CDR3 coding DNA: TGTGCCAGCAGTTACGGGCAGGTCAATCAGCCCCAGCATTTT.

The chain employs TRBV28 and TRBJ2-1; TRBD2 might be the D (6 bases). The germline V gene has CDR1 MDHEN and CDR2 SYDVKM. Trimming shortened V by 1 base and J by 10 bases, and 17 bases separated the two germline ends. CDR3 length: 15 residues. CDR3 sequence: CASSLLTRVGDEQFF. In DNA, the CDR3 is TGTGCCAGCAGTTTATTGACTAGGGTGGGAGACGAGCAGTTCTTC.

The CDR3 protein is CASSQPVTAPEQFF. CDR3 coding DNA: TGCGCCAGCAGCCAACCGGTTACCGCTCCGGAGCAGTTCTTC. This chain connects TRBV4-1 to TRBJ2-1; no firm D call. Germline CDR1 is MGHRA and CDR2 is YSYEKL. Trimming removed 2 bases at V and 10 bases at J, with 15 bases between. The CDR3 runs 14 residues.

In its sample, this clone was seen once. J is TRBJ2-7 and V is TRBV4-3, with 11 nucleotides matching TRBD1. Germline V gives CDR1 LGHNA, CDR2 YSLEER. There are 16 residues in the CDR3. After removal of 0 bases from V and 4 bases from J, the junction contained 5 bases not matched to a gene. The CDR3 coding sequence is TGCGCCAGCAGCCAAGATCGGGGGACAGGGGGTTACGAGCAGTACTTC. This gives the protein CASSQDRGTGGYEQYF.

The chain joins TRBV9 to TRBJ2-5; 10 nucleotides line up with TRBD2. Germline values: CDR1 SGDLS, CDR2 YYNGEE. The CDR3 sequence is 16 residues long. After removal of 4 bases from V and 5 bases from J, the junction contained 11 bases not matched to a gene. The DNA of the CDR3 is TGTGCCAGCAGCTACCTCGGGACTAGCGCCTCGGAGACCCAGTACTTC. It translates to CASSYLGTSASETQYF.

The chain couples TRBV6-1 to TRBJ1-3; 7 bases match TRBD1. Germline V gives CDR1 MNHNS, CDR2 SASEGT. The CDR3 spans 16 residues. The V segment lost 4 bases and the J segment 0 bases; nucleotides outside the gene matches: 6. CDR3 amino acids: CASSVTGASSGNTIYF. As DNA, the CDR3 is TGTGCCAGCAGTGTAACAGGGGCCTCCTCTGGAAACACCATATATTTT.

J is TRBJ1-5 and V is TRBV9; 10 nucleotides line up with TRBD1. Germline assignment: CDR1 SGDLS and CDR2 YYNGEE. V trimming: 3 bases; J trimming: 10 bases; junction bases outside the gene matches: 7. CDR3 length: 14 residues. The CDR3 is CASSAGTGDLPQHF. The CDR3 nucleotides are TGTGCCAGCAGCGCGGGGACAGGGGATCTTCCCCAGCATTTT.

The CDR3 DNA sequence: TGTGCCAGCAGCTTAGTCGGGGGACAGCTAGAGCCCGAGCAGTACTTC. It specifies CASSLVGGQLEPEQYF. The chain has TRBV11-2 and TRBJ2-7, with D possibly matching TRBD1 (7 bases). The CDR3 is 16 amino acids. With 1 base removed from V and 6 bases from J, the gap between germline ends came to 19 bases. The germline V gene has CDR1 SGHAT and CDR2 FQNNGV.

This clone was seen just once. CDR3 bases: TGCGCCAGCAGTGAATTTAGGACAGGCTACCCGGGTGGCTACACCTTC. Translation gives CASSEFRTGYPGGYTF. This sequence joins TRBV10-1 and TRBJ1-2; 7 bases are a match to TRBD1. Germline-derived CDR1 and CDR2 are WNHNN and SYGVQD (reference sequence). The CDR3 runs 16 residues. V was pared by 3 bases and J by 7 bases, with 14 bases of the junction left unmatched.

V and J are TRBV5-4 and TRBJ2-5; D uncertain. The germline CDR1 and CDR2 sequences are SGHNT and YYREEE (reference sequence). The V end lost 0 bases, the J end lost 1 base, and 13 bases lay between the germline ends. CDR3 length: 16 amino acids. The CDR3 nucleotides are TGTGCCAGCAGCTTGGGCCCAGGTCAGATCCAAGAGACCCAGTACTTC. The encoded protein is CASSLGPGQIQETQYF.

The gene calls are TRBV29-1 and TRBJ2-2, with D tentatively TRBD1 (7 bases). Germline values: CDR1 SQVTM, CDR2 ANQGSEA. Trimming removed 7 bases from V and 6 bases from J, with 12 bases in between. The CDR3 length is 12 residues. CDR3 in amino acids: CSAQGGPGELFF. The CDR3 nucleotides are TGCAGCGCGCAGGGGGGTCCCGGGGAGCTGTTTTTT.

The chain carries TRBV19 and TRBJ1-5, with TRBD1 identical over 12 bases. This CDR3 is built from 18 residues. The trim removed 7 bases at V and 2 bases at J, leaving 12 bases unmatched. The germline V gene has CDR1 LNHDA and CDR2 SQIVND (reference sequence). The CDR3 coding sequence is TGTGCCAGTACCCATGCTGGGACAGGGGGCTTTGGCAATCAGCCCCAGCATTTT. It encodes CASTHAGTGGFGNQPQHF.

This chain connects TRBV25-1 to TRBJ1-2; 7 positions match TRBD1. CDR3 length: 15 amino acids. V trimming: 1 base; J trimming: 6 bases; junction bases outside the gene matches: 8. Germline CDR1 is MGHDK and CDR2 is SYGVNS. The CDR3 here is CASSESGQVRHGYTF. DNA of the CDR3: TGTGCCAGCAGTGAATCCGGACAGGTTAGGCATGGCTACACCTTC.

This clone was found many times. This chain's CDR3 is CASSRGTGTDEQYF. The CDR3 DNA is TGCGCCAGCAGCCGGGGGACAGGGACTGACGAGCAGTACTTC. This chain joins TRBV4-1 and TRBJ2-7; 9 nucleotides match TRBD1. The V and J ends lost 4 bases and 5 bases, in that order; junction bases with no gene match: 6. Germline V lookup: CDR1 MGHRA, CDR2 YSYEKL. The CDR3 runs to 14 residues.

CDR3 protein: CASSPAGSFDEQYF. CDR3 DNA sequence: TGCGCCAGCAGCCCCGCCGGGTCCTTCGACGAGCAGTACTTC. This chain connects TRBV5-1 to TRBJ2-7; D uncertain. CDR1 and CDR2 from the germline V gene are SGHRS and YFSETQ. The CDR3 has 14 amino acids. V was trimmed by 4 bases and J by 5 bases, leaving 16 bases between them.

The chain couples TRBV29-1 to TRBJ1-4; a weak D match, TRBD1 (6 bases). The CDR3 is 13 amino acids. V was cut by 6 bases and J by 7 bases, with 15 bases left in between. Germline CDR1 and CDR2: SQVTM and ANQGSEA. The CDR3 DNA follows: TGCAGCGTGGGTGGGGGCGCGGGTGAAAAACTGTTTTTT. Protein: CSVGGGAGEKLFF.

V usage is TRBV28 and J usage is TRBJ1-6, with 7 bases fitting TRBD1. Unmatched junction bases numbered 7, after V lost 3 bases and J lost 5 bases. The CDR3 runs 16 residues. Germline V CDR1 and CDR2: MDHEN, SYDVKM. The CDR3 is CASSFAWTGNNSPLHF. The CDR3 DNA reads as TGTGCCAGCAGTTTTGCTTGGACAGGAAATAATTCACCCCTCCACTTT. The complete variable domain, with remaining parts taken from reference TRBV28 and TRBJ1-6, reads DVKVTQSSRYLVKRTGEKVFLECVQDMDHENMFWYRQDPGLGLRLIYFSYDVKMKEKGDIPEGYSVSREKKERFSLILESASTNQTSMYLCASSFAWTGNNSPLHFGNGTRLTVT.

The J gene is TRBJ2-1, the V gene TRBV6-1, with 7 bases that match TRBD1. Trimming removed 5 bases from V and 3 bases from J; junction bases left unmatched: 7. CDR3 length: 15 residues. The germline V gene has CDR1 MNHNS and CDR2 SASEGT. The CDR3 here is CASSPPGQIYNEQFF. For the CDR3, the DNA is TGTGCCAGCAGTCCCCCGGGACAGATCTACAATGAGCAGTTCTTC.

A few counts support this clone. The chain is built from TRBV5-8 and TRBJ2-3; 9 nucleotides align to TRBD2. The CDR3 consists of 16 residues. CDR1 and CDR2 from the germline V gene are SGHTS and YDEGEE. J was trimmed by 0 bases and V by 3 bases; bases with no gene match: 5. CDR3 in amino acids: CASSSGTSRSTDTQYF. The CDR3 DNA reads as TGTGCCAGCAGCTCCGGGACTAGCCGTAGCACAGATACGCAGTATTTT.

The rearrangement uses TRBV20-1 and TRBJ2-1; D not certain. Trimming shortened V by 3 bases and J by 8 bases, and 5 bases separated the two germline ends. The CDR3 covers 10 residues. The germline V gene encodes CDR1 DFQATT and CDR2 SNEGSKA (reference sequence). The CDR3 DNA sequence: TGCAGTGCTAGCTCCCATGAGCAGTTCTTC. Its translation: CSASSHEQFF.

The V gene is TRBV27, the J gene TRBJ2-7; 13 positions match TRBD2. This CDR3 has 16 amino acids. The junction had 5 bases not matched to a gene; V was cut back by 4 bases and J by 2 bases. The germline V gene encodes CDR1 MNHEY and CDR2 SMNVEV (reference sequence). CDR3 amino acids: CASSSRLAGGTYEQYF. In DNA form, the CDR3 reads TGTGCCAGCAGTTCAAGACTAGCGGGAGGTACCTACGAGCAGTACTTC.

The J gene is TRBJ1-5, the V gene TRBV28, with TRBD1 as a possible D gene (5 bases). V lost 1 base to trimming and J lost 0 bases, with 13 bases between them. Germline CDR1 and CDR2: MDHEN and SYDVKM. The CDR3 covers 17 residues. CDR3 residues: CASSLYPDIYSNQPQHF. CDR3 sequence (DNA): TGTGCCAGCAGTTTATACCCGGACATTTATAGCAATCAGCCCCAGCATTTT.

This rearrangement joins TRBV27 to TRBJ1-2; tentative D call: TRBD1 (5 bases). This CDR3 spans 16 amino acids. V shed 6 bases and J shed 8 bases, with 25 bases lying between them. CDR1 and CDR2 from the germline V gene are MNHEY and SMNVEV (reference sequence). CDR3 in DNA: TGTGCCAGCAGAACGGGCAAGGACACCACAGTGCGAGGCTACACCTTC. It yields the protein CASRTGKDTTVRGYTF.

The chain couples TRBV28 to TRBJ2-2; 8 bases agree with TRBD1. The junction had 3 bases not matched to a gene; V was cut back by 6 bases and J by 0 bases. CDR1 and CDR2 (germline): MDHEN, SYDVKM. The CDR3 loop spans 15 amino acids. The CDR3 DNA follows: TGTGCCAGCAGGAGGACAGGGCCGAACACCGGGGAGCTGTTTTTT. It yields the protein CASRRTGPNTGELFF.

This clone has only a few counts. V usage is TRBV27 and J usage is TRBJ2-3; D is perhaps TRBD1 (5 bases). Germline CDR1 reads MNHEY; CDR2 reads SMNVEV (reference sequence). V lost 6 bases and J lost 5, with 15 bases in between. The CDR3 is 14 amino acids. CDR3 coding DNA: TGTGCCAGCAGGTCCCGGACATTCTTAGATACGCAGTATTTT. Translation: CASRSRTFLDTQYF.

The J gene is TRBJ2-3, the V gene TRBV27; the D is unclear. Per the germline V gene, CDR1 is MNHEY and CDR2 is SMNVEV (reference sequence). V was clipped by 2 bases and J by 0 bases, with 15 bases between them. This CDR3 comprises 17 residues. The DNA for the CDR3 is TGTGCCAGCAGTTTACGATTACCGACACTTAGCACAGATACGCAGTATTTT. Amino acid sequence: CASSLRLPTLSTDTQYF.

This rearrangement joins TRBV11-2 to TRBJ1-4; 8 nucleotides agree with TRBD1. The CDR3 loop spans 15 amino acids. V dropped 5 bases and J dropped 7; count of bases not matched to a gene: 9. CDR1 is SGHAT, CDR2 FQNNGV, per germline. CDR3 coding DNA: TGTGCCAGCAGCCGAGGGGCACAGGGGGTTGAAAAACTGTTTTTT. Protein product: CASSRGAQGVEKLFF.

The genes are TRBV9 and TRBJ2-7; 8 positions agree with TRBD1. The germline CDR1 and CDR2 sequences are SGDLS and YYNGEE. The ends lost 1 base at V and 2 bases at J; junction bases unmatched: 11. This CDR3 has 17 amino acids. The CDR3 region has the DNA TGTGCCAGCAGCGTAACTGCGACAGGGGTACGGGCCTACGAGCAGTACTTC. It codes for CASSVTATGVRAYEQYF.

The chain uses TRBV7-9 and TRBJ2-7, with 7 bases fitting TRBD2. CDR3 size: 15 residues. Per germline, CDR1 SEHNR and CDR2 FQNEAQ (reference sequence). The junction had 6 bases not matched to a gene; V was cut back by 1 base and J by 3 bases. CDR3 bases: TGTGCCAGCAGCTTAGACGTTAGCGGGCTCTACGAGCAGTACTTC. Translated: CASSLDVSGLYEQYF.

The chain employs TRBV5-5 and TRBJ1-1; 8 bases line up with TRBD1. From germline, CDR1 is SGHKS and CDR2 YYEKEE (reference sequence). This CDR3 region has 18 residues. Trimming at V came to 0 bases and at J to 1 base, leaving 11 bases not matched to a gene. The CDR3 coding sequence is TGTGCCAGCAGCTTGGTCGGGAGGACAGGGTACACGAACACTGAAGCTTTCTTT. Residues: CASSLVGRTGYTNTEAFF.